Below, 2 T cell receptor beta chains from the same sample are listed, as sequenced in a study of blood T cell repertoires in COVID-19. Profiling relied on immunoSEQ multiplex PCR, and the TCRdb table lists in-frame clones only, not all of them. Among 90,000 to 130,000 clones, approximately 90% were seen once, and the ten largest hold approximately 3.5%. The sequenced sample was peripheral blood. These TCRs come from a woman in her forties or fifties with acute or convalescent COVID-19.

This sequence joins TRBV3-1 (or the pseudogene TRBV3-2) and TRBJ1-5; no reliable D call. From germline, CDR1 is LGHDT and CDR2 YNNKEL (reference sequence). CDR3 size: 15 residues. Trimming removed 0 bases at V and 5 bases at J, with 11 bases between. CDR3 sequence (DNA): TGTGCCAGCAGCCAAGATGGGAGGAGGGATCAGCCCCAGCATTTT. Protein: CASSQDGRRDQPQHF.

Only a few counts were recorded for this clone. The chain has TRBV7-2 and TRBJ2-7; D is undetermined. The CDR3 runs to 14 residues. Trimming removed 3 bases at V and 2 bases at J, with 11 bases between. Germline V CDR1 and CDR2: SGHTA, FQGNSA. CDR3 DNA sequence: TGTGCCAGCAGCTTGTCCCATTCAACCTACGAGCAGTACTTC. It specifies CASSLSHSTYEQYF.